The clone carrying this T cell receptor (beta chain) came up many times. The antigen is undetermined. This CDR3 is built from 17 residues. J was trimmed by 2 bases and V by 6 bases; bases with no gene match: 14. This sample is drawn from a study of T-cell reconstitution after alpha-beta-depleted transplantation in children. Whole-study results and caveats: By one year post-transplant, T-cell counts and diversity largely arose from T cells that were newly produced. Some patients' high day-60 TCRbeta diversity was traced to surviving recipient T cells and thymic progenitors. About two months after transplant, alpha-beta T cells reportedly came from several hundred expanded graft clones.

This sample's TCRbeta library carried unique molecular identifier barcodes. MiXCR, applied by TCRdb to the PCR reads, yields one record per CDR3 protein. The data contain some 150,000 distinct CDR3 sequences, 7.5% to 9% of them singletons. J is TRBJ2-7 and V is TRBV12-3 or TRBV12-4, with 9 bases aligning to TRBD2. This specimen consisted of PBMCs, mostly from graft donor cells, obtained 180 days after TCRalphabeta/CD19-depleted stem cell transplant. The sequence was collected from a female patient between 2 and 15 years old who had a stem cell transplant for congenital amegakaryocytic thrombocytopenia, so the T cells may come from the graft donor. CDR3 bases: TGTGCCAGCAGCCCTCTCCCCAGGCCTAGCGGGGCCTACGAGCAGTACTTC. This codes for CASSPLPRPSGAYEQYF.